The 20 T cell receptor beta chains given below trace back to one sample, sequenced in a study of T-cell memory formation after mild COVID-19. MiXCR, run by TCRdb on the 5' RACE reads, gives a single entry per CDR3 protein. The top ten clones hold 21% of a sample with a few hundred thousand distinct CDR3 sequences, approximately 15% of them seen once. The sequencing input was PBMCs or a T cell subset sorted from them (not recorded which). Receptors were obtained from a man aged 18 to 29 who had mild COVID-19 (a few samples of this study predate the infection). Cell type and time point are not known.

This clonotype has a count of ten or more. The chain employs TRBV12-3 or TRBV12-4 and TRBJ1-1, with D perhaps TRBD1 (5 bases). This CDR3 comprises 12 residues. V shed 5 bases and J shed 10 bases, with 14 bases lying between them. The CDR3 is CASSLREAGAFF. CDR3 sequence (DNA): TGTGCCAGCAGTCTCAGGGAGGCCGGAGCTTTCTTT.

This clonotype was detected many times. The CDR3 DNA reads TGTGCCAGCATGAAAGGGTCTATTCAGAATGAGCAGTTCTTC. Translated, it gives CASMKGSIQNEQFF. The chain links TRBV6-5 to TRBJ2-1; D unresolved. The CDR3 is 14 amino acids. V was shortened by 7 bases and J by 7 bases, with 17 bases between the two germline ends. The germline CDR1 and CDR2 sequences are MNHEY and SVGAGI.

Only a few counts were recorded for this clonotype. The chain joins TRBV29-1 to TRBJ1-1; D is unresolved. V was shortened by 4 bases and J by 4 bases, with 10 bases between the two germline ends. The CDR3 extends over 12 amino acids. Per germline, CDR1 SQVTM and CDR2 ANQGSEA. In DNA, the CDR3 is TGCAGCGTTGGGAATCTGGGCACTGAAGCTTTCTTT. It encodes CSVGNLGTEAFF.

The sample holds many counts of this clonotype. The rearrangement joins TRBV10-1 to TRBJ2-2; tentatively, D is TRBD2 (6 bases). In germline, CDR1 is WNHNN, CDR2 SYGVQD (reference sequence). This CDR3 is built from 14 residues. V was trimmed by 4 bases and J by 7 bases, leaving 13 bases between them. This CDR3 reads CASSVAGRDGELFF. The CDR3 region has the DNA TGCGCCAGCAGTGTGGCAGGGCGGGACGGGGAGCTGTTTTTT.

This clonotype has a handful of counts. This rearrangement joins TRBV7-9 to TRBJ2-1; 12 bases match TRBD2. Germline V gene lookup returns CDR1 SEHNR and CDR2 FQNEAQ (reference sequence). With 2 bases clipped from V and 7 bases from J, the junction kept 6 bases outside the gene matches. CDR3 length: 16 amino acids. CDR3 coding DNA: TGTGCCAGCAGCTTATACCGACTAGCGGGGGTAAATGAGCAGTTCTTC. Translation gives CASSLYRLAGVNEQFF.

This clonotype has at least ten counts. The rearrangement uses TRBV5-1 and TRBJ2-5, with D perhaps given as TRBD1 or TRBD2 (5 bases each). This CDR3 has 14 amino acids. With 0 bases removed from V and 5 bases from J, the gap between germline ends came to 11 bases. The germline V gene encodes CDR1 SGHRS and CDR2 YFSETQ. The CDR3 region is CASSLVGPGETQYF. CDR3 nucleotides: TGCGCCAGCAGCTTGGTGGGGCCGGGGGAGACCCAGTACTTC.

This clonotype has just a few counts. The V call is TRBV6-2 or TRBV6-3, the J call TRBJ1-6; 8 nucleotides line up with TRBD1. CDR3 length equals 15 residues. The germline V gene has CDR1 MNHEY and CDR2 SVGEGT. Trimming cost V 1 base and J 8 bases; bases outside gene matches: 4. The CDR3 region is CASSYFPGGDSPLHF. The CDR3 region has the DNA TGTGCCAGCAGTTACTTTCCAGGGGGCGATTCACCCCTCCACTTT.

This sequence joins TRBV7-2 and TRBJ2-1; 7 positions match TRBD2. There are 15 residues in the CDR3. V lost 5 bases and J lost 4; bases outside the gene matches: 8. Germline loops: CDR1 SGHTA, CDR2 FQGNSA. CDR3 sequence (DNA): TGTGCCAGCAGCCCCCCGGGGGGTAAGTACAATGAGCAGTTCTTC. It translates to CASSPPGGKYNEQFF.

The CDR3 DNA reads as TGTGCCAGCAGCCCCAGGGGACTAGCGGGAGCCCGGTCCTACAATGAGCAGTTCTTC. The encoded protein is CASSPRGLAGARSYNEQFF. V gene TRBV7-2 combines with J gene TRBJ2-1; 14 nucleotides line up with TRBD2. CDR3 length: 19 residues. Germline CDR1 SGHTA, CDR2 FQGNSA. Trimming at V came to 5 bases and at J to 1 base, leaving 10 bases not matched to a gene.

The CDR3 spells CSAFTRRGGQHF. The CDR3 nucleotides read TGCAGTGCTTTCACCCGACGTGGGGGCCAGCATTTT. The chain is built from TRBV20-1 and TRBJ1-5; tentatively, D is TRBD1 (5 bases). The germline CDR1 and CDR2 sequences are DFQATT and SNEGSKA (reference sequence). The CDR3 has 12 amino acids. V was cut by 5 bases and J by 12 bases, with 17 bases left in between.

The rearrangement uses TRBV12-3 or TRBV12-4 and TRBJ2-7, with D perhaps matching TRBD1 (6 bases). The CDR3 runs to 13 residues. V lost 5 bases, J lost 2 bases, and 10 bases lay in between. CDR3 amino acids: CASSRDITYEQYF. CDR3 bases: TGTGCCAGCAGTAGGGACATCACCTACGAGCAGTACTTC.

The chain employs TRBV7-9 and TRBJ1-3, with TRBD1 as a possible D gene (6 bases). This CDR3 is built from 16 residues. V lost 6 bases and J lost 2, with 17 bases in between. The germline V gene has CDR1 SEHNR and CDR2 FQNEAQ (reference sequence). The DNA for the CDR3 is TGTGCCAGCAGTCTGGGGGGCGGTTCCCCTGGAAACACCATATATTTT. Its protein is CASSLGGGSPGNTIYF. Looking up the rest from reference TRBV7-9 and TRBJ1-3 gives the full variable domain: DTGVSQNPRHKITKRGQNVTFRCDPISEHNRLYWYRQTLGQGPEFLTYFQNEAQLEKSRLLSDRFSAERPKGSFSTLEIQRTEQGDSAMYLCASSLGGGSPGNTIYFGEGSWLTVV.

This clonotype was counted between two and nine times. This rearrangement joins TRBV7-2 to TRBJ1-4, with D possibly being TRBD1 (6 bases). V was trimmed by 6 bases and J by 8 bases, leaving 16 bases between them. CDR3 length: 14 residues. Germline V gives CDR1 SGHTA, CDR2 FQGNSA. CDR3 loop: CASRRQEGVEKLFF. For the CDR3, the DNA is TGTGCCAGCAGACGACAGGAGGGAGTCGAAAAACTGTTTTTT.

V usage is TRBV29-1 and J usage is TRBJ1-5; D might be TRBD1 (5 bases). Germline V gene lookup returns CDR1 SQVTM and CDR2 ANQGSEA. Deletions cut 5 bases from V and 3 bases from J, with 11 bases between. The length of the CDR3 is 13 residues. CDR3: CSVLGHPNQPQHF. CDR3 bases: TGCAGCGTTCTGGGGCACCCCAATCAGCCCCAGCATTTT.

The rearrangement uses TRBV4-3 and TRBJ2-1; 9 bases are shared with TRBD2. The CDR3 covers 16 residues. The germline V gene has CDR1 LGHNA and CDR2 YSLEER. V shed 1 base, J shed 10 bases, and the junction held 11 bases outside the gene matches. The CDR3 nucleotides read TGCGCCAGCAGCCAAGGCGGCGGGGGGGCACTCGTGGAGCAGTTCTTC. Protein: CASSQGGGGALVEQFF.

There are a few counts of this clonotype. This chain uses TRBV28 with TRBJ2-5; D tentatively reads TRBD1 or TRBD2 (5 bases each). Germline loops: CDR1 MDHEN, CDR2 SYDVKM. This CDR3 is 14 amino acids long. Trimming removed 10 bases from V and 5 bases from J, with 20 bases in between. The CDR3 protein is CAITLPGAWETQYF. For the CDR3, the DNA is TGTGCCATCACCCTTCCCGGGGCCTGGGAGACCCAGTACTTC.

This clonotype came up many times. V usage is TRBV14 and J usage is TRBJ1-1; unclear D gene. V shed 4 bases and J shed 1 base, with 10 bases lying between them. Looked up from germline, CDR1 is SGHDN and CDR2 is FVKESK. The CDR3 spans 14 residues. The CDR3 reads CASSPRGANTEAFF. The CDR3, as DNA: TGTGCCAGCAGCCCCCGCGGAGCGAACACTGAAGCTTTCTTT. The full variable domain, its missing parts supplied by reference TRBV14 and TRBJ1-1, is EAGVTQFPSHSVIEKGQTVTLRCDPISGHDNLYWYRRVMGKEIKFLLHFVKESKQDESGMPNNRFLAERTGGTYSTLKVQPAELEDSGVYFCASSPRGANTEAFFGQGTRLTVV.

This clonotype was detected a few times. This CDR3 is CASSLGPGGNTIYF. The CDR3 DNA sequence: TGCGCCAGCAGCTTGGGTCCAGGAGGAAACACCATATATTTT. This rearrangement joins TRBV5-1 to TRBJ1-3; no clear D gene. Trimming shortened V by 0 bases and J by 4 bases, and 8 bases separated the two germline ends. There are 14 residues in the CDR3. CDR1 is SGHRS, CDR2 YFSETQ, per germline.

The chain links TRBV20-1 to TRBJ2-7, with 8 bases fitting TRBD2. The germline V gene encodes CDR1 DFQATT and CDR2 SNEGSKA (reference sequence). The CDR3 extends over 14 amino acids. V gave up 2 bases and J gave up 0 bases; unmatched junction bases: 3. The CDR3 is CSARTGTSSYEQYF. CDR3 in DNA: TGCAGTGCTAGAACCGGGACTAGCTCCTACGAGCAGTACTTC.

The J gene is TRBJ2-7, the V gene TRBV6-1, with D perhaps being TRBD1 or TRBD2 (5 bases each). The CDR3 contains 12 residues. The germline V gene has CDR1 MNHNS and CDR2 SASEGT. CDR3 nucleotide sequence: TGTGCCAGCAGTGAGAGAGGGGCCCAACAAGACGTC. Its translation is CASSERGAQQDV.